The rows below give T cell receptor beta chains drawn from one sample of a study of cytomegalovirus exposure and HLA in healthy donors. Produced via immunoSEQ multiplex PCR; TCRdb's table is partial and in-frame only. The repertoire holds over 120,000 clones, with around 86% as singletons. Sequenced: PBMCs. The receptors derive from a woman aged 30 to 39 in good health and CMV-seronegative. Each CDR3 is given with its conserved first and last residue. D genes are given only for firm matches. For some rows the clone size is stated as once, few or many, or as a class when expanded; others skip it.

few	TRBV4-3	TRBJ1-2	-	TGCGCCAGCAGCCAAGTGGGGGGGAGCGCGGATGGCTACACCTTC	CASSQVGGSADGYTF
-	TRBV7-3	TRBJ2-5	-	TGTGCCAGCAGCCACAACAGGGTAAGAGAGACCCAGTACTTC	CASSHNRVRETQYF
-	TRBV5-1	TRBJ2-7	-	TGCGCCAGCAGCTTGGCTAGCCGGGTCGAGCAGTACTTC	CASSLASRVEQYF
-	TRBV5-1	TRBJ2-1	TRBD1	TGCGCCAGCAGCTTGGGGGGACAGGAGTCCTACAATGAGCAGTTCTTC	CASSLGGQESYNEQFF
-	TRBV10-3	TRBJ2-3	-	TGTGCCATCAGTGACGATCGACTGGGAGATACGCAGTATTTT	CAISDDRLGDTQYF
-	TRBV28	TRBJ1-3	-	TGTGCCAGCAGCGCCCACGGCAGAGCAGGTAGAAACACCATATATTTT	CASSAHGRAGRNTIYF
-	TRBV7-3	TRBJ2-7	TRBD2	TGTGCCAGCAGCTCCCAGGGACTAGCGGGTATCCACGAGCAGTACTTC	CASSSQGLAGIHEQYF
-	TRBV7-2	TRBJ2-1	TRBD2	TGTGCCAGCTCCCTAGCGGGAGGGCTTCAGAATGAGCAGTTCTTC	CASSLAGGLQNEQFF
-	TRBV5-4	TRBJ2-5	TRBD2	TGTGCCAGCAGCCCTCTGTTAGGGACTAGCGGGGCGGAGACCCAGTACTTC	CASSPLLGTSGAETQYF
once	TRBV5-4	TRBJ2-5	TRBD2	TGTGCCAGCAGCTTACCCGGGGGGGCAGGAGAGACCCAGTACTTC	CASSLPGGAGETQYF
once	TRBV21-1	TRBJ1-1	-	TGTGCCAGCAGCAAATGCCTTCTCAGGGGGAACACTGAAGCTTTCTTT	CASSKCLLRGNTEAFF
-	TRBV7-9	TRBJ2-3	-	TGTGCCAGCAGCCCCCGCACAGGGTTGCGGACAGATACGCAGTATTTT	CASSPRTGLRTDTQYF
-	TRBV27	TRBJ2-7	TRBD1	TGTGCCAGCAGCCGGGACAGGTCCTACGAGCAGTACTTC	CASSRDRSYEQYF
-	TRBV30	TRBJ2-3	TRBD2	TGTGCCTGGAGTATTGCGGGGGGTACAGATACGCAGTATTTT	CAWSIAGGTDTQYF
-	TRBV19	TRBJ1-2	-	TGTGCCAGTAGTATGAGGGGGTATGGCTACACCTTC	CASSMRGYGYTF